This T cell receptor beta chain was recorded in a study of technical replicates of blood from four donors. The assay was immunoSEQ multiplex PCR, and TCRdb's table has in-frame clones only and misses some. This repertoire shows around 80,000 clones, approximately 90% found once; its top ten account for 0.41%. V shed 7 bases, J shed 9 bases, and the junction held 11 bases outside the gene matches. The V gene's germline CDR1 is MDHEN and CDR2 SYDVKM. The CDR3 sequence is 13 residues long. The clonotype comes from a human donor in good health. Sequencing was performed on T cells isolated from PBMCs. The chain recombines TRBV28 with TRBJ2-7; 8 bases agree with TRBD2. The CDR3 spells CASTLRGGTGQYF. The CDR3, as DNA: TGTGCCAGCACCCTCCGGGGGGGTACGGGGCAGTACTTC.